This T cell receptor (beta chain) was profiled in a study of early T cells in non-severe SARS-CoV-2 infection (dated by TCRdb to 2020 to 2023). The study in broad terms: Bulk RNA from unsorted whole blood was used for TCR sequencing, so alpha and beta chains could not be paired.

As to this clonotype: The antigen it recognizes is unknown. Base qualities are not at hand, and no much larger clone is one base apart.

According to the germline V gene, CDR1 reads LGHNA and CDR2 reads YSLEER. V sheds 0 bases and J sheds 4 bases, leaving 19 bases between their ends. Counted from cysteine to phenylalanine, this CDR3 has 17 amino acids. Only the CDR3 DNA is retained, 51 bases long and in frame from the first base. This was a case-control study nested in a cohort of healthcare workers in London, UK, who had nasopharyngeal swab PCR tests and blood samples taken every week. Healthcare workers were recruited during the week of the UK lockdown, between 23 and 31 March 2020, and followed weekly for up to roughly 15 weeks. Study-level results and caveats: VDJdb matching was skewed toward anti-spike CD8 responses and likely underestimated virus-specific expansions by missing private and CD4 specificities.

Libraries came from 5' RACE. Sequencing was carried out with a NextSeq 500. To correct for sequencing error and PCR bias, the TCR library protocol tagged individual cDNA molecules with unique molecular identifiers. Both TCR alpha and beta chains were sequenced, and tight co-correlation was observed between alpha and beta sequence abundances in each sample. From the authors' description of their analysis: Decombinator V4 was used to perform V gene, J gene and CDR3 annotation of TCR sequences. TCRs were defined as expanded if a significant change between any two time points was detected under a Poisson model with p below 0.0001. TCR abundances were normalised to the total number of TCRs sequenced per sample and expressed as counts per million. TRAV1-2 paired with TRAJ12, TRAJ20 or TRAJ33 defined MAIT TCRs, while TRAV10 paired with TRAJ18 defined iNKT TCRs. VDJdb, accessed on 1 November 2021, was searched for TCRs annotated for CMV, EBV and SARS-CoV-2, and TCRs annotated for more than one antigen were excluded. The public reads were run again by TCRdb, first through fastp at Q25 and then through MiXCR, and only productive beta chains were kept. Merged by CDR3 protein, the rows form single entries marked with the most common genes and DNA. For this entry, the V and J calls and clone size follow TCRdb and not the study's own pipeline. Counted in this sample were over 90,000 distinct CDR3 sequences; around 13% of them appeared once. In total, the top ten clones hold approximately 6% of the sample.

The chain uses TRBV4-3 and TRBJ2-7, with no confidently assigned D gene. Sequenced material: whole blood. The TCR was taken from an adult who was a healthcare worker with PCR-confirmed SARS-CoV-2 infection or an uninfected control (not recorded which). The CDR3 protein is CASSQDLGREYLYEQYF. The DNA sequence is TGCGCCAGCAGCCAAGATCTCGGTCGAGAATATCTTTACGAGCAGTACTTC.